Each of the 6 T cell receptor beta chains below was sequenced from the same sample in a study of immune characterization of retroperitoneal liposarcoma. TCRdb ran MiXCR on the PCR reads and lists one entry per CDR3 protein. The sample contains 2,500 or so distinct CDR3 sequences, less than 50% of which appear only once. The source material was tumor tissue. These receptors all stem from a female donor with retroperitoneal liposarcoma.

The chain uses TRBV6-5 and TRBJ2-1; TRBD1 is a possible D gene (6 bases). The CDR3 loop spans 15 amino acids. Trimming cost V 0 bases and J 4 bases, with 10 bases left between them. The germline CDR1 and CDR2 sequences are MNHEY and SVGAGI. In DNA, the CDR3 is TGTGCCAGCAGTTACTCTACAGGGAAATACAATGAGCAGTTCTTC. Translating gives CASSYSTGKYNEQFF.

This clonotype is classed as medium-sized. V gene TRBV7-8 combines with J gene TRBJ2-5; 10 bases are a match to TRBD2. The closer fit of TRBJ2-7 to the DNA end suggests the J call may be wrong. The CDR3 extends over 14 amino acids. CDR1 and CDR2 (germline): SGHVS, FQNEAQ. CDR3 in amino acids: CASSSGTSVYEQYF. CDR3 DNA sequence: TGTGCCAGCAGCTCCGGGACTAGCGTCTACGAGCAGTACTTC.

V and J are TRBV27 and TRBJ2-1; 10 nucleotides match TRBD2. J lost 2 bases, V lost 2 bases, and 9 bases had no gene match. Germline V gene data show CDR1 as MNHEY and CDR2 as SMNVEV (reference sequence). This CDR3 comprises 18 residues. CDR3 amino acids: CASSLGLASGSTYNEQFF. The CDR3, as DNA: TGTGCCAGCAGTTTAGGGTTGGCTAGCGGGAGCACCTACAATGAGCAGTTCTTC.

CDR3 region: CASSRDRGTYEQYF. The CDR3 DNA reads as TGTGCCAGCAGCCGGGACAGGGGCACCTACGAGCAGTACTTC. This chain connects TRBV6-5 to TRBJ2-5; TRBD1 matches 10 bases. The tail of the sequence fits TRBJ2-7 better, so the J call may be wrong. This CDR3 is 14 amino acids long. The germline gives CDR1 MNHEY, CDR2 SVGAGI.

This clonotype was detected only a few times. This sequence joins TRBV7-6 and TRBJ2-2; D unclear. V dropped 6 bases and J dropped 7 bases, with 6 bases sitting between them. This CDR3 is built from 11 residues. CDR1 is SGHVS, CDR2 FNYEAQ, per germline. For the CDR3, the DNA is TGTGCCAGCAGTTCAGGCGGGGAGCTGTTTTTT. Translated: CASSSGGELFF.

The rearrangement links TRBV6-6 to TRBJ2-1; the match to TRBD2 covers 14 bases. In germline, CDR1 is MNHNY, CDR2 SVGAGI (reference sequence). The ends lost 4 bases at V and 2 bases at J; junction bases unmatched: 10. CDR3 size: 19 residues. The CDR3 region has the DNA TGTGCCAGCAGTTTACCGGGACTAGCGGGAGCCCATCCCTACAATGAGCAGTTCTTC. Amino acid sequence: CASSLPGLAGAHPYNEQFF.